This T cell receptor beta chain stems from a study of T cells in localized non-small cell lung cancer. Broader study findings: Among the top 100 tumor clones, a median around 50 appeared in adjacent lung. Tumor samples were not multi-region, leaving intratumor heterogeneity unexcluded.

As regards this clone: Its antigen is as yet unknown.

Clones were read by immunoSEQ multiplex PCR, and TCRdb kept only the in-frame ones, dropping some. The sample holds 35,000 or so clones, roughly 85% seen once. The V gene's germline CDR1 is LNHDA and CDR2 SQIVND (reference sequence). The CDR3 is 14 amino acids. With 6 bases clipped from V and 4 bases from J, the junction kept 7 bases outside the gene matches. This sequence joins TRBV19 and TRBJ1-2, with 8 bases identical to TRBD1. The TCR originated in a woman between 35 and 70 years old with stage I lung adenocarcinoma. The sample was peripheral blood, taken before any cancer treatment. The CDR3 DNA follows: TGTGCCAGTAGGCAAGGGCAGGGGGCCTATGGCTACACCTTC. Translation: CASRQGQGAYGYTF.